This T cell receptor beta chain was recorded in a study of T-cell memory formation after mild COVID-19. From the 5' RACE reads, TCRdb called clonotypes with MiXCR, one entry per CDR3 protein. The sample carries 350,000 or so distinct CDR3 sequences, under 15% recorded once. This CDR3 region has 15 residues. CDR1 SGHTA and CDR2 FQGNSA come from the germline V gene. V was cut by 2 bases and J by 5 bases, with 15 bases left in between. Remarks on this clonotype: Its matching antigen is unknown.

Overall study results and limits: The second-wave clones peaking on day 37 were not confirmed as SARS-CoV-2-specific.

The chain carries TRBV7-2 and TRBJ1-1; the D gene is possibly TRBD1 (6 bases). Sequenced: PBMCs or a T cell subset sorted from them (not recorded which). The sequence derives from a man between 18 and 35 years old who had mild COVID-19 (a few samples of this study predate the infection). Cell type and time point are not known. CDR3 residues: CASSLIRGRGTEAFF. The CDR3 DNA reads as TGTGCCAGCAGCTTAATTCGAGGTAGGGGGACTGAAGCTTTCTTT.